The 15 T cell receptor beta chains in this list originate from one sample, sequenced in a study of blood T cell repertoires in COVID-19 (dated by TCRdb to about 2020). Library creation used the immunoSEQ multiplex PCR assay. This immuneACCESS table, as held by TCRdb, lists in-frame sequences with V and J called but not all clones. Of the missing ones, under half trace to an unresolved V gene in checked studies; the others have no known cause. The sample includes about 200,000 clones, with roughly nine tenths observed a single time. Around 1.2% of the sample rests with the top ten. The sequencing sample was made of peripheral blood. These receptors were collected from a young man with acute or convalescent COVID-19.

This chain uses TRBV3-1 (or the pseudogene TRBV3-2) with TRBJ2-1; D not resolved. Germline V gene data show CDR1 as LGHDT and CDR2 as YNNKEL (reference sequence). CDR3 length equals 16 residues. V lost 0 bases to trimming and J lost 2 bases, with 11 bases between them. Here the CDR3 reads CASSQDGRVPYNEQFF. In nucleotides, the CDR3 is TGTGCCAGCAGCCAAGACGGTCGGGTCCCCTACAATGAGCAGTTCTTC.

The CDR3 DNA sequence: TGTGCCAGCTCACCGCCGGGACTAGCGGGGACCCCTGAGCAGTTCTTC. Protein sequence: CASSPPGLAGTPEQFF. The chain is built from TRBV18 and TRBJ2-1, with 13 nucleotides matching TRBD2. The CDR3 consists of 16 residues. The J segment lost 9 bases and the V segment lost 3 bases, leaving 8 bases of the junction unmatched. Germline CDR1 KGHSH, CDR2 LQKENI. The entire variable domain, with the rest obtained from reference TRBV18 and TRBJ2-1, is as follows: NAGVMQNPRHLVRRRGQEARLRCSPMKGHSHVYWYRQLPEEGLKFMVYLQKENIIDESGMPKERFSAEFPKEGPSILRIQQVVRGDSAAYFCASSPPGLAGTPEQFFGPGTRLTVL.

The V and J genes are TRBV29-1 and TRBJ1-2, with D uncertain. The CDR3 loop spans 13 amino acids. In germline, CDR1 is SQVTM, CDR2 ANQGSEA. V shed 6 bases and J shed 8 bases, with 19 bases lying between them. CDR3: CSVSGGLTGGYTF. The CDR3 bases are TGCAGCGTCTCGGGCGGCTTAACGGGGGGCTACACCTTC.

The chain has TRBV7-9 and TRBJ1-1; the match to TRBD1 covers 7 bases. CDR1 is SEHNR and CDR2 is FQNEAQ in the germline V gene (reference sequence). Trimming removed 5 bases from V and 11 bases from J; junction bases left unmatched: 8. This CDR3 spans 12 amino acids. CDR3 protein: CASSPRQGDAFF. The CDR3 region has the DNA TGTGCCAGCAGCCCGAGACAGGGTGACGCTTTCTTT.

The CDR3 spells CASSKPGQTTYGYTF. For the CDR3, the DNA is TGTGCCAGCAGTAAACCGGGACAGACGACCTATGGCTACACCTTC. This chain links TRBV6-5 with TRBJ1-2; TRBD1 aligns across 7 bases. Germline V gene lookup returns CDR1 MNHEY and CDR2 SVGAGI. The CDR3 consists of 15 residues. Trimming took 5 bases from V and 4 from J; bases not matched to a gene: 10.

As for this clone: This sample also contains other DNA sequences that code for the same CDR3. The V gene is TRBV29-1, the J gene TRBJ1-4; tentatively, D is TRBD1 (6 bases). The V gene's germline CDR1 is SQVTM and CDR2 ANQGSEA. V lost 6 bases, J lost 2 bases, and 7 bases lay in between. The CDR3 spans 12 residues. CDR3 bases: TGCAGCGTAACAGGGACTAATGAAAAACTGTTTTTT. Translating it yields CSVTGTNEKLFF.

The chain is built from TRBV6-5 and TRBJ1-1, with D maybe TRBD1 (6 bases). The CDR3 is 14 residues long. The germline V gene has CDR1 MNHEY and CDR2 SVGAGI. The V end lost 7 bases, the J end lost 4 bases, and 16 bases lay between the germline ends. The CDR3 is CASTGQGLFTEAFF. The DNA of the CDR3 is TGTGCCAGCACGGGGCAGGGGCTTTTCACTGAAGCTTTCTTT.

The rearrangement links TRBV5-1 to TRBJ1-3; D is undetermined. CDR3 size: 15 residues. Germline V gene lookup returns CDR1 SGHRS and CDR2 YFSETQ. The germline V and J ends were trimmed by 3 bases and 0 bases, with 10 bases remaining between them. CDR3 nucleotide sequence: TGCGCCAGCAGCTCCGGCGGTAACTCTGGAAACACCATATATTTT. Translation: CASSSGGNSGNTIYF.

The chain links TRBV13 to TRBJ1-1, with D possibly being TRBD1 (5 bases). The CDR3 sequence is 16 residues long. V shed 5 bases and J shed 4 bases, with 20 bases lying between them. Germline V gene lookup returns CDR1 PRHDT and CDR2 FYEKMQ (reference sequence). The CDR3 reads CASSPTRGWGSTEAFF. The CDR3 nucleotides are TGTGCCAGCAGCCCCACTCGGGGGTGGGGGAGCACTGAAGCTTTCTTT.

The rearrangement uses TRBV29-1 and TRBJ1-1; the D gene is possibly TRBD1 (6 bases). Trimming took 7 bases from V and 0 from J, leaving 12 bases between them. The CDR3 runs 13 residues. Germline CDR1 reads SQVTM; CDR2 reads ANQGSEA. In nucleotides, the CDR3 is TGCAGCGCAGGGGCCGGTGTGAACACTGAAGCTTTCTTT. Residues: CSAGAGVNTEAFF. The whole variable domain, filled in from reference TRBV29-1 and TRBJ1-1, reads SAVISQKPSRDICQRGTSLTIQCQVDSQVTMMFWYRQQPGQSLTLIATANQGSEATYESGFVIDKFPISRPNLTFSTLTVSNMSPEDSSIYLCSAGAGVNTEAFFGQGTRLTVV.

The rearrangement joins TRBV11-2 to TRBJ2-1, with TRBD2 identical over 15 bases. Trimming took 5 bases from V and 4 from J; bases not matched to a gene: 6. Germline V CDR1 and CDR2: SGHAT, FQNNGV. The CDR3 has 17 amino acids. As DNA, the CDR3 is TGTGCCAGCAGCCCCTGGACTAGCGGGGGGGGATACAATGAGCAGTTCTTC. Translation gives CASSPWTSGGGYNEQFF.

The rearrangement links TRBV7-2 to TRBJ2-2; 9 bases align to TRBD2. Trimming at V came to 5 bases and at J to 7 bases, leaving 14 bases not matched to a gene. Germline V gives CDR1 SGHTA, CDR2 FQGNSA. This CDR3 region has 17 residues. The DNA of the CDR3 is TGTGCCAGCAGCCCCCATGGGGCGGGAGGGCCTCACGGGGAGCTGTTTTTT. Encoded protein: CASSPHGAGGPHGELFF. Full variable domain (rest looked up from reference TRBV7-2 and TRBJ2-2): GAGVSQSPSNKVTEKGKDVELRCDPISGHTALYWYRQSLGQGLEFLIYFQGNSAPDKSGLPSDRFSAERTGGSVSTLTIQRTQQEDSAVYLCASSPHGAGGPHGELFFGEGSRLTVL.

The chain links TRBV6-7 to TRBJ2-4; TRBD2 matches 14 bases. TRBV6-7 counts as an open reading frame of uncertain function. The CDR3 has 19 residues. Trimming cost V 0 bases and J 5 bases; bases outside gene matches: 9. CDR3 sequence: CASSYSDGTSGSYENIQYF. The CDR3 DNA is TGTGCCAGCAGTTACTCAGACGGGACTAGCGGGAGTTACGAAAACATTCAGTACTTC.

The chain has TRBV2 and TRBJ2-1, with D unresolved. V lost 9 bases, J lost 3 bases, and 12 bases lay in between. The CDR3 is 13 amino acids. The germline V gene has CDR1 SNHLY and CDR2 FYNNEI. In DNA form, the CDR3 reads TGTGCCAGTCGTCGGAGTTTCTACAATGAGCAGTTCTTC. This gives the protein CASRRSFYNEQFF.

The rearrangement joins TRBV6-6 to TRBJ2-7; D is unresolved. The V end lost 4 bases, the J end lost 2 bases, and 12 bases lay between the germline ends. This CDR3 is 14 amino acids long. Looked up from germline, CDR1 is MNHNY and CDR2 is SVGAGI (reference sequence). The CDR3 loop is CASSWVGQTYEQYF. The CDR3 bases are TGTGCCAGCAGTTGGGTGGGCCAGACCTACGAGCAGTACTTC.